These T cell receptor beta chains were read from a single sample in a study of neurological immune-mediated disorders. In TCRdb, the 5' RACE reads were re-called with MiXCR into one record per CDR3 protein. This table holds nearly 60,000 distinct CDR3 sequences, 3% to 4% found once. Input material: PBMCs. These receptors were taken from a woman aged 55-70 years with multiple sclerosis. Both conserved end residues are part of each CDR3. A D gene is named only where the DNA matches it firmly. Not all rows give a size; the values are once, few, many and, for expanded clones, a class.

d_call j_call v_call clone_size cdr3_nt cdr3_aa
TRBD2 TRBJ2-7 TRBV20-1 many TGCAGTGCAAAAGGACTAGCGCGACAAAAGGGGTTCTACGAGCAGTACTTC CSAKGLARQKGFYEQYF
NA TRBJ2-7 TRBV10-3 NA TGTGCCATCAGTGATACAGGGAAAGTCGAGGAGCAGTACTTC CAISDTGKVEEQYF
NA TRBJ2-1 TRBV5-6 many TGTGCCAGCAGCTGGCCGGGGGGCCCGTCTCATGAGCAGTTCTTC CASSWPGGPSHEQFF
NA TRBJ1-5 TRBV2 many TGTGCCAGCAGTTTGGGTATAAGACAGCCCCAGCATTTT CASSLGIRQPQHF
TRBD1 TRBJ1-1 TRBV7-3 many TGTGCCAGCAGCTTAGACAGGGACACTGAAGCTTTCTTT CASSLDRDTEAFF
NA TRBJ1-4 TRBV5-1 many TGCGCCAGCAGCTTTAGGGGTGAAAAACTGTTTTTT CASSFRGEKLFF
NA TRBJ1-1 TRBV6-2/TRBV6-3 few TGTGCCAGCAGTTCCCGGACGTACAGAGGGACTGAAGCTTTCTTT CASSSRTYRGTEAFF
NA TRBJ2-5 TRBV5-1 many TGCGCCAGCAGCTTGAATGGCTTGGCTAAAGAGACCCAGTACTTC CASSLNGLAKETQYF
TRBD1 TRBJ2-2 TRBV7-9 many TGTGCCAGCAGCACCCCGACAGGGGGCACCGGGGAGCTGTTTTTT CASSTPTGGTGELFF
NA TRBJ2-5 TRBV20-1 NA TGCAGTGCTAGTGAGGTTAGGGTGGGAGAGACCCAGTACTTC CSASEVRVGETQYF
NA TRBJ2-7 TRBV3-1 few TGTGACAGCAGCAAAGGCGCTTACGAGCAGTACTTC CDSSKGAYEQYF
NA TRBJ2-5 TRBV15 many TGTGCCACCAGCAGAGATATAGGGACCCTACAAGAGACCCAGTACTTC CATSRDIGTLQETQYF
NA TRBJ2-3 TRBV29-1 many TGCAGCGTTGAGCCAGGATCAGATACGCAGTATTTT CSVEPGSDTQYF
TRBD2 TRBJ2-5 TRBV20-1 many TGCAGTGCTAGGGTCTCCGCCGGGACTACCCATAAGACCCAGTACTTC CSARVSAGTTHKTQYF
NA TRBJ2-5 TRBV5-1 many TGCGCCAGCAGCGAACCTCAAGAGACCCAGTACTTC CASSEPQETQYF
NA TRBJ2-7 TRBV21-1 many TGTGCCAGCAGCAAAGAGATCCATCGGGGCCACGAGCAGTACTTC CASSKEIHRGHEQYF
NA TRBJ2-1 TRBV7-2 many TGTGCCAGCACCCAAAGGCCGGGGGACTACAATGAGCAGTTCTTC CASTQRPGDYNEQFF
NA TRBJ2-3 TRBV20-1 NA TGCAGTGCTAGAGATGGCGGATGGCAGGGCCCCGCAGATACGCAGTATTTT CSARDGGWQGPADTQYF
NA TRBJ2-1 TRBV20-1 many TGCAGTGCTAGAGATCCGACAGGGAGGTCCTACAATGAGCAGTTCTTC CSARDPTGRSYNEQFF
NA TRBJ2-2 TRBV7-3 many TGTGCCAGCAGCTTACAGGGCACCGGGGAGCTGTTTTTT CASSLQGTGELFF
TRBD2 TRBJ2-5 TRBV7-9 many TGTGCCAGCAGCTTAGGTGGGACTAGCGGGGTAGGAGAGACCCAGTACTTC CASSLGGTSGVGETQYF
TRBD2 TRBJ2-2 TRBV20-1 many TGCAGTGCTAGAAAGCGGGAGGGCGGGGAGCTGTTTTTT CSARKREGGELFF
NA TRBJ1-2 TRBV5-4 many TGTGCCAGCAGCATGACGGAAAACTATGACTACACCTTC CASSMTENYDYTF
NA TRBJ2-1 TRBV9 many TGTGCCAGCAGCGTAGGGACCAACGGTCTCGGGACCAATGAGCAGTTCTTC CASSVGTNGLGTNEQFF
NA TRBJ1-5 TRBV19 NA TGTGCCAGTAGTATCGGGGGATCAAGGCCTTTGGGGCCCCAGCATTTT CASSIGGSRPLGPQHF
NA TRBJ1-4 TRBV7-9 many TGTGCCAGCAGCGCAAACCCCCGGGGAAAACTGTTTTTT CASSANPRGKLFF
TRBD1 TRBJ2-1 TRBV5-1 many TGCGCCACCCGGGACAGGGGACTCAGCGATGAGCAGTTCTTC CATRDRGLSDEQFF
NA TRBJ2-5 TRBV10-3 many TGTGCCATCAGTATCTCAGGGGAGGGAGAGACCCAGTACTTC CAISISGEGETQYF
TRBD1 TRBJ2-7 TRBV7-9 many TGTGCCAGCAACTCATGGGCGGGACAGGGGTACGAGCAGTACTTC CASNSWAGQGYEQYF
TRBD1 TRBJ2-3 TRBV2 many TGTGCCACCCGAGGGGGCGGAACAGATACGCAGTATTTT CATRGGGTDTQYF
TRBD1 TRBJ2-1 TRBV9 many TGTGCCAGCAGCGTCCTGGGACAGGGAAATGAGCAGTTCTTC CASSVLGQGNEQFF
NA TRBJ1-6 TRBV18 many TGTGCCAGCTCACCGCCGGGCTCCCAGAGGGACTCACCCCTCCACTTT CASSPPGSQRDSPLHF
NA TRBJ2-5 TRBV7-9 many TGTGCCAGCAGCTCCGGTCGGACCCAGTACTTC CASSSGRTQYF
NA TRBJ1-3 TRBV5-1 many TGCGCCAGCAGCTTGATGGTCGGGATCTCTGGAAACACCATATATTTT CASSLMVGISGNTIYF
TRBD1 TRBJ1-4 TRBV5-1 many TGCGCCAGCAGCCCGGGGACAGCAACTAATGAAAAACTGTTTTTT CASSPGTATNEKLFF
TRBD1 TRBJ1-1 TRBV10-3 many TGTGCCATCAAGTCTGGACAGGGGTATCCCCGGAACACTGAAGCTTTCTTT CAIKSGQGYPRNTEAFF
TRBD1 TRBJ1-6 TRBV5-1 few TGCGCCAGCAGCGACGGGACAGGCACTTATTCAACCCTCAACTTT CASSDGTGTYSTLNF
TRBD1 TRBJ2-7 TRBV4-1 many TGCGCCAGCGGACAGGGGGCGAGAGAGCAGTACTTC CASGQGAREQYF
NA TRBJ2-5 TRBV15 many TGTGCCACCAGCAGAGCCCCGAGGGAGACCCAGTACTTC CATSRAPRETQYF
NA TRBJ1-1 TRBV2 many TGTGCCAGCACCGAAGGGCAGGGTGAACCTGAAGCTTTCTTT CASTEGQGEPEAFF
NA TRBJ1-1 TRBV7-9 many TGTGCCAGCAGCCCGGGGTATACCACTGAAGCTTTCTTT CASSPGYTTEAFF
NA TRBJ2-7 TRBV20-1 many TGCAGTGCTAGTGGGGTCCATCCGGAGGGGGGGTGGTCCTACGAGCAGTACTTC CSASGVHPEGGWSYEQYF
TRBD1 TRBJ2-7 TRBV7-9 many TGTGCCAGCAGCTACACCGGGACAGAAAACTACGAGCAGTACTTC CASSYTGTENYEQYF
NA TRBJ2-7 TRBV7-8 many TGTGCCAGCAGCCCAGACAGGAGACGTCTCGAGCAGTACTTC CASSPDRRRLEQYF
NA TRBJ1-1 TRBV12-3/TRBV12-4 many TGTGCCAGCAGCCCTGGATGGGTGAAAGCTTTCTTT CASSPGWVKAFF
NA TRBJ1-6 TRBV12-3/TRBV12-4 many TGTGCCAGCAGTTTAGGGGTCTCGGGTTCACCCCTCCACTTT CASSLGVSGSPLHF
TRBD2 TRBJ2-3 TRBV9 many TGTGCCAGCAGCGTAGCAAGCGGGGGGACCCTCGGAGATACGCAGTATTTT CASSVASGGTLGDTQYF
NA TRBJ2-2 TRBV4-2 many TGTGCCAGCAGCCAAAGCTACGGCACCGGGGAGCTGTTTTTT CASSQSYGTGELFF
TRBD1 TRBJ2-7 TRBV20-1 NA TGCAGTGTTGGACAGGGGATGTCCTACGAGCAGTACTTC CSVGQGMSYEQYF
NA TRBJ1-1 TRBV28 many TGTGCCAGCAGTTTTTCATACAAACCATGGGAGAACACTGAAGCTTTCTTT CASSFSYKPWENTEAFF
NA TRBJ2-3 TRBV27 many TGTGCCAGCAGTCCCCCATATTCGGGGGGCGTTACGCAGTATTTT CASSPPYSGGVTQYF
NA TRBJ2-5 TRBV15 many TGTGCCACCAGCAGGGATAGGAGTCGAGAGACCCAGTACTTC CATSRDRSRETQYF